Detailed here is one T cell receptor (beta chain). Its recognized antigen is unknown. This may be a read error: a much more frequent sequence differs by one nucleotide. From a lookup of the germline V gene, CDR1 and CDR2 are SQVTM and ANQGSEA. The V end loses 6 bases and the J end loses 5 bases, and a stretch of 13 bases separates them. Measured from the cysteine to the phenylalanine, the CDR3 is 12 residues long. Just the 36-base CDR3 DNA is kept, in frame starting at base 1. Starting from 400 ng RNA, TCR libraries were constructed with the Immunoverse kit using molecular barcoded adaptors that cover the alpha/delta and beta/gamma chains. TCR library preparation was performed with the same RNA that was used for transcriptome sequencing. Sequencing of TCR libraries was carried out on an Illumina HiSeq 4000 with 2 x 150 cycles. The source study handled its data this way. MiXCR aligned TCR reads to human V, D, J and C references and assembled the aligned reads into CDR3 clonotypes, with quality filtering and error correction included. The tcR package in R was used for analysis of clonotype counts and gene usage diversity. Raw mapping reads were checked after the RNA-seq reads had been mapped by STAR aligner version 2.5.3a onto the human GRCh37 genome. IR-seq fastq files were randomly downsampled with Seqtk 1.3 to test the effect of sequencing depth on detected clonotypes. TCRdb reprocessed the public reads (quality trimming at Q25 with fastp, clone calling with MiXCR) and kept in-frame beta chains. A single entry per CDR3 protein holds the most common genes and DNA from its merged rows. TCRdb's processing, not the authors', yielded these V and J calls. The sample includes tens of thousands of distinct CDR3 sequences, with approximately 20% observed a single time. Over 12% of the sample comes from the top ten.

The record originates from a study of read filtering for tumor transcriptome and immune sequencing (dated by TCRdb to 2018 to 2021). As for the study more broadly: The cohort had 17 male and approximately 15 female patients with a mean age of roughly 64 years, ranging from about 40 to 85. By revised international staging, 8 or 9 patients were R-ISS I, 16 were R-ISS II and about 7 were R-ISS III. TCR-region mapped reads per sample ranged from about 3.5 to 11 million with IR-seq versus only about 75 to 1,400 with RNA-seq. One of the main goals was to work out a read-filtering strategy for immune repertoire data, in particular whether clonotypes backed by only a single read should be removed. After DNase treatment, whole-transcriptome libraries were prepared with the TruSeq RNA Access Library Prep Kit. TCR repertoires obtained by targeted immune repertoire sequencing and by bulk whole-transcriptome sequencing performed on the same bone marrow samples were compared.

The full study reports these points: In IR-seq, approximately 82% of clonotypes but 3% to 3.5% of total reads were represented by single-read clonotypes, whereas in RNA-seq, 65% to 75% of clonotypes and 40% to 55% of reads were represented by single-read clonotypes. When single-read clonotypes were removed, the proportions of shared clonotypes in IR-seq and RNA-seq correlated more strongly. Rather than purified T cells, the sorted CD138-negative fraction was a mixed bone marrow immune population. Compared with RNA-seq, IR-seq captured clonotypes at much greater depth and more reliably, and a smaller IR-seq throughput was enough to identify most of the shared clonotypes.

Each patient had bone marrow sampled at the time of active disease. Ficoll-Hypaque density gradient centrifugation was used to isolate the bone marrow mononuclear cells. Myeloma plasma cells were removed and CD138-negative cells were obtained by negative selection following labeling with CD138 magnetic microbeads on a MACS separator. Flow cytometry with CD138 antibodies on an Attune NxT was used to check how pure the isolated cells were. Total RNA was extracted with TRIzol reagent and quantified with a NanoDrop spectrophotometer. For each patient, paired RNA-seq and IR-seq were run on the CD138-negative bone marrow sample from that patient.

Sequences were obtained from a population of CD138-negative cells sorted from bone marrow. Per the publication, the cell subset or site label means: bone marrow mononuclear cells depleted of CD138+ plasma/myeloma cells by negative magnetic selection. The rearranged segments are TRBV29-1 and TRBJ2-5; no confident D gene assignment can be made. This sequence originates from a donor over 35 with multiple myeloma. The nucleotides read TGCAGCGTGACACGAGGTTATGAGACCCAGTACTTC. This yields the protein CSVTRGYETQYF.